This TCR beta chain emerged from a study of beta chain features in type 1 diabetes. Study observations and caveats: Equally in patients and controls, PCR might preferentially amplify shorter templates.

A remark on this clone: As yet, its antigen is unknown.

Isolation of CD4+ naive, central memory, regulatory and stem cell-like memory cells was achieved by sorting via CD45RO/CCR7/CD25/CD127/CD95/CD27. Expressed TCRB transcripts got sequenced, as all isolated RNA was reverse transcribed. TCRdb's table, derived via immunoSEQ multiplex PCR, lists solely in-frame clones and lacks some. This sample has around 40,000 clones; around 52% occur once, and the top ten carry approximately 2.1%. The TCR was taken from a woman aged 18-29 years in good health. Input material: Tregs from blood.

CDR3 sequence: CASSFSGGSEQYF. Here the CDR3 DNA reads TGCGCCAGCAGCTTTAGCGGCGGGAGCGAGCAGTACTTC. The chain joins TRBV5-1 to TRBJ2-7; 7 bases align to TRBD2. The CDR3 spans 13 residues. Germline CDR1 reads SGHRS; CDR2 reads YFSETQ. After removal of 2 bases from V and 6 bases from J, the junction contained 5 bases not matched to a gene. Filled out from reference TRBV5-1 and TRBJ2-7, the complete variable domain reads KAGVTQTPRYLIKTRGQQVTLSCSPISGHRSVSWYQQTPGQGLQFLFEYFSETQRNKGNFPGRFSGRQFSNSRSEMNVSTLELGDSALYLCASSFSGGSEQYFGPGTRLTVT.